The T cell receptor (beta chain) described here comes from a study of blood T cell repertoires in COVID-19. About the research overall: There were acute and convalescent COVID-19 samples, and they came from the United States, Italy and Spain.

Trimming removed 1 base from V and 0 bases from J, with 10 bases in between. The CDR3 extends over 17 amino acids. The germline V gene encodes CDR1 SGHTA and CDR2 FQGTGA. Per the original methods: By means of reference gene primer amplification, nucleated cell counts were estimated. Method: immunoSEQ multiplex PCR; TCRdb's copy keeps in-frame clones and lacks some. V, J and clone size were drawn from that table, and D and trimming were deduced from the DNA. This sample has 200,000 or so clones, with around four fifths found just once. This clone was picked up a small number of times. The source material was peripheral blood. The clonotype originates from a woman aged 40 to 49 with acute or convalescent COVID-19. The chain joins TRBV7-3 to TRBJ2-6; the D is unclear. The chain's CDR3 is CASSLKLDLSGANVLTF. As DNA, the CDR3 is TGTGCCAGCAGCTTAAAACTCGATCTCTCTGGGGCCAACGTCCTGACTTTC.